Sequencing of this T cell receptor beta chain was carried out in a study of T cell responses to AZD1222 COVID-19 vaccine. With respect to this clone: Its antigen is unidentified.

Only in-frame clones appear in the TCRdb table, and some are missing; sequencing was by immunoSEQ multiplex PCR. The data contain roughly 65,000 clones, more than 70% of them singletons. General observations from the study: The study found vaccine-associated CD4 TCRs spanning spike, dominant at 160-218 and 743-854. Females outnumbered males among donors, who were mostly white British; clonal diversity was possibly underestimated. Researchers took repertoire samples only after the peak T cell response had come.

CDR1 MNHNS and CDR2 SASEGT come from the germline V gene. CDR3 length: 13 residues. V shed 2 bases and J 10 bases; nucleotides not matched to a gene: 1. Material: peripheral blood, obtained on day 0 of AZD1222 vaccination. This chain uses TRBV6-1 with TRBJ1-6; 8 nucleotides match TRBD1. The sequence was obtained from an adult in good health. The CDR3 is CASSEQGASPLHF. CDR3 DNA sequence: TGTGCCAGCAGTGAACAGGGGGCCTCACCCCTCCACTTT.